This T cell receptor beta chain was retrieved from a study of blood T cells in healthy people across ages. Next came a second PCR, run for about 6 to 12 cycles, which used a sample-barcoded 5' primer along with a J-beta primer mix. TCRdb passed the 5' RACE reads through MiXCR, listing each CDR3 protein once. Of roughly 1.5 million distinct CDR3 sequences in the sample, 42% were seen once. Trimming shortened V by 2 bases and J by 2 bases, and 9 bases separated the two germline ends. The CDR3 runs to 14 residues. This TCR derives from a woman between 18 and 30 years old in good health. The chain is built from TRBV12-3 or TRBV12-4 and TRBJ1-2; D unclear. Sequencing was performed on blood. The DNA for the CDR3 is TGTGCCAGCAGTTTAAGGGTAAAGAACTATGGCTACACCTTC. Encoded protein: CASSLRVKNYGYTF.